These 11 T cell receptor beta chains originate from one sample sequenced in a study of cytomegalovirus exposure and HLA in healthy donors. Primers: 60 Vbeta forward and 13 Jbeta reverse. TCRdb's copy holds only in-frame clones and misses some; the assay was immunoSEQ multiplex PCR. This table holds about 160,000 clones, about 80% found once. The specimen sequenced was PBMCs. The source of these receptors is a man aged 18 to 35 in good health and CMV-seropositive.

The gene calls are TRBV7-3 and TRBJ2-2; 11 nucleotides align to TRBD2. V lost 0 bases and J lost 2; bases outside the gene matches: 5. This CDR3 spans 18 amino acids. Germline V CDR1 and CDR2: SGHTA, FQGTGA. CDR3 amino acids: CASSLTRGTSGNTGELFF. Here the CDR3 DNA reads TGTGCCAGCAGCTTAACGAGAGGGACTAGCGGAAACACCGGGGAGCTGTTTTTT.

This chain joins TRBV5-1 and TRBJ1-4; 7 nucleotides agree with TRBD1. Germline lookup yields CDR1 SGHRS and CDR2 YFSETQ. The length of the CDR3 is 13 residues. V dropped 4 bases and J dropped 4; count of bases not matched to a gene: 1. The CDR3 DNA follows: TGCGCCAGCAGCCCAGGGGGTAATGAAAAACTGTTTTTT. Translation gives CASSPGGNEKLFF.

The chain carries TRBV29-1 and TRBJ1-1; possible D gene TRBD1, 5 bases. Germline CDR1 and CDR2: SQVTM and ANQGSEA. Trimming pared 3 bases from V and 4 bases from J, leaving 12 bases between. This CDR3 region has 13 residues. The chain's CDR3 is CSVDAQGGTEAFF. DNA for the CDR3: TGCAGCGTTGATGCGCAGGGCGGCACTGAAGCTTTCTTT.

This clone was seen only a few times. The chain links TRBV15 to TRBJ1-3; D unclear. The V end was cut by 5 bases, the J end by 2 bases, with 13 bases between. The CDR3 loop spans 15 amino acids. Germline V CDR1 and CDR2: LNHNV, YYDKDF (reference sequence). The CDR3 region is CATSEDRGAGNTIYF. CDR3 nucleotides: TGTGCCACCAGCGAAGACCGAGGTGCTGGAAACACCATATATTTT.

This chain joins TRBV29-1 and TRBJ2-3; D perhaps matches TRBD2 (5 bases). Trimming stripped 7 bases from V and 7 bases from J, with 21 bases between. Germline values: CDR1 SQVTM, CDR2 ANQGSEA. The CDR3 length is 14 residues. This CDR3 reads CSAMTAARRNTQYF. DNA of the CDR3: TGCAGCGCCATGACTGCGGCACGGAGGAATACGCAGTATTTT.

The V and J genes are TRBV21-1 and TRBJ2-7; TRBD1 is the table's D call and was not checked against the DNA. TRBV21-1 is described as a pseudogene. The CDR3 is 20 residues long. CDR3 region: CASSTLLTPSRGTGFDEQYF. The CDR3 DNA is TGTGCCAGCAGCACGCTTCTGACCCCCAGTCGCGGGACAGGTTTCGACGAGCAGTACTTC.

This CDR3 reads CASTGTGGSYEQYF. In DNA, the CDR3 is TGTGCCAGCACCGGGACAGGGGGGTCCTACGAGCAGTACTTC. This chain connects TRBV2 to TRBJ2-7; the match to TRBD1 covers 11 bases. The CDR3 extends over 14 amino acids. The germline V gene encodes CDR1 SNHLY and CDR2 FYNNEI. V was pared by 7 bases and J by 1 base, with 3 bases of the junction left unmatched.

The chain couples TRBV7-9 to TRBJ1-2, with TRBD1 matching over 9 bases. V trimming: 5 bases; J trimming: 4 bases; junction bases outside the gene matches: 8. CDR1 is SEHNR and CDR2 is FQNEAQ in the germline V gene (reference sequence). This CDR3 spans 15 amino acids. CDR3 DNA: TGTGCCAGCAGCCACCGGACAGGGGAGCGCTATGGCTACACCTTC. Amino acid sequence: CASSHRTGERYGYTF.

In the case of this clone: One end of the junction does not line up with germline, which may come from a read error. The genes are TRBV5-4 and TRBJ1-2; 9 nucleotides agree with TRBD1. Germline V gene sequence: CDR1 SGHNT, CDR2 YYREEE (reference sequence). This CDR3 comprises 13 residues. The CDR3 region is CASSLDRGGGYTF. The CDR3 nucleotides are TGTGCCAGCAGTTTGGACAGGGGTGGCGGCTACACCTTC.

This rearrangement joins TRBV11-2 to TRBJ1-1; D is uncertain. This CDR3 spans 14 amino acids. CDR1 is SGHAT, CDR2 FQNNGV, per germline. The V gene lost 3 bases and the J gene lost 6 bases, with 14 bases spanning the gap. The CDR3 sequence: CASSFLSSGSEAFF. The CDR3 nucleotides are TGTGCCAGCAGCTTTTTATCCTCAGGTTCTGAAGCTTTCTTT.

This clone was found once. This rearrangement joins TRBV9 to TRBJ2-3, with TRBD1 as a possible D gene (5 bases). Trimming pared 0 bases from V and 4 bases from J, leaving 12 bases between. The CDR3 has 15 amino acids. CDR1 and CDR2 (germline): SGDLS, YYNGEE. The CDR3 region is CASSVAATRADTQYF. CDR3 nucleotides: TGTGCCAGCAGCGTAGCTGCTACCAGGGCAGATACGCAGTATTTT.